The clone carrying this TCR beta chain was detected a few times. Its antigen is unidentified. One end of the junction varies from germline; a read error may be responsible. PCR employed 60 Vbeta and 13 Jbeta primers. The assay was immunoSEQ multiplex PCR, and TCRdb's table has in-frame clones only and misses some. The sample includes under 150,000 clones, 80% seen only once; the top ten take over 2%. The data were taken from a study of cytomegalovirus exposure and HLA in healthy donors. Study observations and caveats: Donor immune exposure was known only as CMV serostatus. A reported reduction in N-insertions relative to the 666-donor mean was seen in an Asian-associated ancestry cluster in a later analysis. Earlier analysis looked at TCR beta V segments, and most were productive about 87% or about 30% of the time.

The germline CDR1 and CDR2 sequences are SGHRS and YFSETQ. This CDR3 has 15 residues. The sequence derives from a man aged 25-45 years in good health and CMV-seronegative. The chain links TRBV5-1 to TRBJ1-2, with a tentative D call TRBD1 (6 bases). Sequenced: PBMCs. CDR3 sequence (DNA): TGCGCCAGCAGCTGGGGGGGCAGTAATAACTATGGCTACCCCTTC. This gives the protein CASSWGGSNNYGYPF. Combining the CDR3 with reference TRBV5-1 and TRBJ1-2 gives the whole variable domain KAGVTQTPRYLIKTRGQQVTLSCSPISGHRSVSWYQQTPGQGLQFLFEYFSETQRNKGNFPGRFSGRQFSNSRSEMNVSTLELGDSALYLCASSWGGSNNYGYPFGSGTRLTVV.